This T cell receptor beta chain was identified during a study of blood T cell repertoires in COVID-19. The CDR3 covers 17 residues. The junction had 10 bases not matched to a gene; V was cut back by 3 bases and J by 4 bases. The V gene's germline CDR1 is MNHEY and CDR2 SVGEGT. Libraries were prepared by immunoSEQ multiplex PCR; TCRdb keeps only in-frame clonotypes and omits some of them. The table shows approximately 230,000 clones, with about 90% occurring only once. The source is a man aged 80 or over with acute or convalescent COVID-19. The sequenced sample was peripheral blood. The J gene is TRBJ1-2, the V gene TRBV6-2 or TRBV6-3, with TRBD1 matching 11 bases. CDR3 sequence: CASSYPRTGGESYGYTF. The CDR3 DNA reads TGTGCCAGCAGTTATCCTCGGACAGGGGGCGAAAGCTATGGCTACACCTTC.